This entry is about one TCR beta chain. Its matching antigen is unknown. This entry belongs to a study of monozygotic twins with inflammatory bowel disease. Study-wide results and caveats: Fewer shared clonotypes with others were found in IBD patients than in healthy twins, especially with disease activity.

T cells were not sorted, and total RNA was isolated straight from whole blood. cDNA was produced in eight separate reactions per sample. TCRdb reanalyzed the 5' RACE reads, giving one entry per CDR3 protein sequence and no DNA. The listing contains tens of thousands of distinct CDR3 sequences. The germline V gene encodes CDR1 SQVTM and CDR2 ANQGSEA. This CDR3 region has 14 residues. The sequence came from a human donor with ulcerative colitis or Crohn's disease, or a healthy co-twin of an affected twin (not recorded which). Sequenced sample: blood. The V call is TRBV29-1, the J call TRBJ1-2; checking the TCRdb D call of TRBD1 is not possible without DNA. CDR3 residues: CSVEDRGINYGYTF.